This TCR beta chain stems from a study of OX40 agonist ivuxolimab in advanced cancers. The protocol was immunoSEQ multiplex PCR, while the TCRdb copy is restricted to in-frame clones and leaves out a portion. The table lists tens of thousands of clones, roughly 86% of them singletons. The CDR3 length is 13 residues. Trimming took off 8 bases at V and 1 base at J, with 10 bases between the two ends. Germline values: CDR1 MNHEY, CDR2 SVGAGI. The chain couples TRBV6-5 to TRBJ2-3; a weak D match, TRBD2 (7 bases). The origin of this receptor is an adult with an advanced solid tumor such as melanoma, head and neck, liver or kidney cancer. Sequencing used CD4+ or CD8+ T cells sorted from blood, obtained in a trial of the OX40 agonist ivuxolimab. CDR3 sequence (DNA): TGTGCCAGCCGGCGGGGGCGCACAGATACGCAGTATTTT. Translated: CASRRGRTDTQYF.